This T cell receptor beta chain was found in a study of naive and memory T cell subsets. The CDR3 extends over 14 amino acids. V was trimmed by 4 bases and J by 4 bases, leaving 10 bases between them. Study-level points and caveats: Especially in CD8 cells, naive repertoires contained a few larger clonotypes, possibly CD45RA-re-expressing memory cells.

Comments on this clonotype: The antigen remains unidentified.

An equimolar mix of two oligonucleotides served as the beta constant-region primer for TRBC1 and TRBC2. Four rounds of PCR amplified the ligated cDNA using nested alpha and beta constant-region primers plus SP2. From the UMI-ligation and nested PCR reads, TCRdb called clonotypes with MiXCR, one entry per CDR3 protein. This table holds roughly 140,000 distinct CDR3 sequences, around 21% found once. The origin of this receptor is a human donor in good health. V gene TRBV12-3 or TRBV12-4 combines with J gene TRBJ2-2, with D perhaps TRBD1 (6 bases). Sequencing was done on a sample of naive CD8+ T cells from blood. The CDR3 sequence: CASSSGQSTGELFF. In DNA form, the CDR3 reads TGTGCCAGCAGTTCGGGACAATCCACCGGGGAGCTGTTTTTT.